These 24 T cell receptor beta chains were sequenced from one sample in a study of T cell responses to AZD1222 COVID-19 vaccine. Libraries were prepared by immunoSEQ multiplex PCR; TCRdb keeps only in-frame clonotypes and omits some of them. The sample lists 150,000 or so clones; 92% were seen once. Sequenced material: peripheral blood, taken 28 days after the second AZD1222 dose. These receptors were collected from an adult who received the AZD1222 COVID-19 vaccine.

This clone was recorded only once. The same CDR3 can be traced to other DNA sequences in this sample. The chain carries TRBV9 and TRBJ1-2; D is unresolved. This CDR3 region has 14 residues. The V and J ends lost 0 bases and 2 bases respectively, with 8 bases between them. The germline V gene encodes CDR1 SGDLS and CDR2 YYNGEE. The CDR3 nucleotides are TGTGCCAGCAGCGTAGGTGGAGGCAACTATGGCTACACCTTC. It is translated as CASSVGGGNYGYTF.

The rearrangement joins TRBV28 to TRBJ1-3; D not resolved. CDR1 and CDR2 (germline): MDHEN, SYDVKM. The length of the CDR3 is 14 residues. V was clipped by 4 bases and J by 2 bases, with 9 bases between them. This chain's CDR3 is CASSSGPTGNTIYF. CDR3 DNA: TGTGCCAGCAGTTCAGGACCTACTGGAAACACCATATATTTT.

This clone was counted a few times. The rearrangement joins TRBV19 to TRBJ1-5; D gene ambiguous. Looked up from germline, CDR1 is LNHDA and CDR2 is SQIVND (reference sequence). This CDR3 region has 14 residues. Trimming stripped 0 bases from V and 4 bases from J, with 7 bases between. CDR3: CASSIDRFNQPQHF. CDR3 bases: TGTGCCAGTAGTATAGATCGCTTTAATCAGCCCCAGCATTTT.

The chain has TRBV19 and TRBJ2-1; perhaps TRBD2 as D (6 bases). The CDR3 runs to 16 residues. Trimming stripped 3 bases from V and 5 bases from J, with 17 bases between. Germline V CDR1 and CDR2: LNHDA, SQIVND (reference sequence). In DNA form, the CDR3 reads TGTGCCAGTAGTATTACCGGGAGAGTATCAAACAATGAGCAGTTCTTC. Translating it yields CASSITGRVSNNEQFF.

V gene TRBV10-3 combines with J gene TRBJ2-1; TRBD2 aligns across 9 bases. Germline CDR1 and CDR2: ENHRY and SYGVKD. V lost 7 bases and J lost 5; bases outside the gene matches: 6. The CDR3 is made up of 14 amino acids. The CDR3 here is CAITSLAGHNEQFF. The CDR3 DNA reads as TGTGCCATCACTTCACTAGCGGGCCACAATGAGCAGTTCTTC.

V is TRBV28 and J is TRBJ2-1; D is unclear. CDR3 length: 13 residues. Deletions cut 1 base from V and 8 bases from J, with 9 bases between. Germline lookup yields CDR1 MDHEN and CDR2 SYDVKM. CDR3 region: CASSLLTFDEQFF. The CDR3 region has the DNA TGTGCCAGCAGTTTATTGACATTCGATGAGCAGTTCTTC.

The chain links TRBV10-1 to TRBJ2-1, with D possibly TRBD2 on 6 matching bases. CDR3 length equals 15 residues. Between the trimmed V and J ends, which lost 0 bases and 8 bases, there was a span of 14 bases. The V gene's germline CDR1 is WNHNN and CDR2 SYGVQD (reference sequence). The CDR3 sequence: CASSESWRSGDEQFF. CDR3 coding DNA: TGCGCCAGCAGTGAGTCTTGGCGGTCGGGAGATGAGCAGTTCTTC.

The chain joins TRBV6-2 or TRBV6-3 to TRBJ2-2; perhaps TRBD1 as D (5 bases). The CDR3 runs 17 residues. Trimming shortened V by 0 bases and J by 3 bases, and 14 bases separated the two germline ends. Germline loops: CDR1 MNHEY, CDR2 SVGEGT. This chain's CDR3 is CASSYSKSSQDTGELFF. DNA of the CDR3: TGTGCCAGCAGTTACTCGAAAAGCTCACAGGACACCGGGGAGCTGTTTTTT.

The gene calls are TRBV27 and TRBJ2-1; 8 bases fit TRBD2. The CDR3 extends over 17 amino acids. V was pared by 5 bases and J by 5 bases, with 14 bases of the junction left unmatched. The V gene's germline CDR1 is MNHEY and CDR2 SMNVEV (reference sequence). The CDR3 is CASSVSRGGRSDNEQFF. Written as DNA, the CDR3 is TGTGCCAGCAGTGTCTCGCGTGGCGGGAGGTCGGACAATGAGCAGTTCTTC.

This clone has a single count. The chain recombines TRBV10-1 with TRBJ2-7; TRBD1 matches at 8 bases. The CDR3 length is 16 residues. V gave up 8 bases and J gave up 4 bases; unmatched junction bases: 16. The germline V gene encodes CDR1 WNHNN and CDR2 SYGVQD (reference sequence). The CDR3 protein is CASANYTRGTGYEQYF. As DNA, the CDR3 is TGCGCCAGCGCCAATTATACCCGAGGGACAGGATACGAGCAGTACTTC.

Here the CDR3 reads CASSYNPTGGWRQPQHF. The CDR3 DNA follows: TGTGCCAGCAGTTATAATCCGACAGGGGGGTGGAGGCAGCCCCAGCATTTT. The rearrangement joins TRBV6-2 or TRBV6-3 to TRBJ1-5, with 9 bases that match TRBD1. Germline V gene data show CDR1 as MNHEY and CDR2 as SVGEGT. The CDR3 covers 17 residues. V lost 3 bases, J lost 7 bases, and 13 bases stayed unmatched.

The chain combines TRBV27 with TRBJ2-1; TRBD2 might be the D (5 bases). Trimming cost V 4 bases and J 1 base, with 11 bases left between them. There are 15 residues in the CDR3. Germline assignment: CDR1 MNHEY and CDR2 SMNVEV (reference sequence). The CDR3 reads CASSWRWESYNEQFF. CDR3 in DNA: TGTGCCAGCAGTTGGAGGTGGGAGTCCTACAATGAGCAGTTCTTC.

V gene TRBV19 combines with J gene TRBJ1-5; a weak D match, TRBD1 (6 bases). This CDR3 has 14 residues. Germline values: CDR1 LNHDA, CDR2 SQIVND (reference sequence). The V end was cut by 10 bases, the J end by 5 bases, with 18 bases between. Here the CDR3 reads CATKGQDTHQPQHF. CDR3 nucleotide sequence: TGTGCCACCAAGGGACAAGACACCCATCAGCCCCAGCATTTT.

The gene calls are TRBV29-1 and TRBJ2-1; a weak D match, TRBD2 (5 bases). The ends were cut back, 5 bases at V and 4 bases at J, with 12 bases in the middle. The CDR3 is 13 amino acids. Germline V gene data show CDR1 as SQVTM and CDR2 as ANQGSEA. CDR3 DNA sequence: TGCAGCGTTAACGAGAGGGCTTACAATGAGCAGTTCTTC. This encodes CSVNERAYNEQFF.

The genes are TRBV5-7 and TRBJ2-7; no definite D call. TRBV5-7 falls under the ORF class, with uncertain function. The V gene lost 0 bases and the J gene lost 4 bases, with 17 bases spanning the gap. The CDR3 loop spans 16 amino acids. CDR3 nucleotides: TGTGCCAGCAGCTTGGCCCACGGCCCACATGATTACGAGCAGTACTTC. Translating it yields CASSLAHGPHDYEQYF.

The chain recombines TRBV27 with TRBJ1-1; D gene unclear. Looked up from germline, CDR1 is MNHEY and CDR2 is SMNVEV (reference sequence). Trimming took 3 bases from V and 1 from J, leaving 3 bases between them. This CDR3 comprises 12 residues. CDR3: CASSFGNTEAFF. For the CDR3, the DNA is TGTGCCAGCAGTTTTGGGAACACTGAAGCTTTCTTT.

The chain has TRBV28 and TRBJ2-7, with TRBD2 identical over 14 bases. V lost 4 bases, J lost 2 bases, and 7 bases stayed unmatched. This CDR3 contains 17 residues. Per the germline V gene, CDR1 is MDHEN and CDR2 is SYDVKM. The DNA for the CDR3 is TGTGCCAGCAGTTCCCGGACTAGCGGGAGGCTCCCCTACGAGCAGTACTTC. Amino acids: CASSSRTSGRLPYEQYF.

The rearrangement uses TRBV5-1 and TRBJ2-1; 9 bases agree with TRBD2. Per the germline V gene, CDR1 is SGHRS and CDR2 is YFSETQ. V shed 4 bases and J 0 bases; nucleotides not matched to a gene: 8. CDR3 length equals 17 residues. The CDR3 DNA is TGCGCCAGCAGCGATTCGGGACTAGCCGGCTCCTACAATGAGCAGTTCTTC. It codes for CASSDSGLAGSYNEQFF.

CDR3 sequence (DNA): TGTGCCAGCAGCTTGATCTCGGGTGATGGCTACACCTTC. It is translated as CASSLISGDGYTF. The chain recombines TRBV5-6 with TRBJ1-2; D is undetermined. The CDR3 covers 13 residues. CDR1 and CDR2 (germline): SGHDT, YYEEEE. V lost 1 base to trimming and J lost 6 bases, with 10 bases between them.

The chain combines TRBV5-1 with TRBJ1-1, with TRBD1 matching 9 bases. CDR3 size: 13 residues. Germline V gene lookup returns CDR1 SGHRS and CDR2 YFSETQ. V dropped 4 bases and J dropped 7; count of bases not matched to a gene: 5. CDR3 in DNA: TGCGCCAGCAGCCCCGGACAGGGGAATGAAGCTTTCTTT. Encoded protein: CASSPGQGNEAFF.

V gene TRBV4-1 combines with J gene TRBJ2-1; tentatively, D is TRBD1 or TRBD2 (5 bases each). The V end lost 1 base, the J end lost 0 bases, and 10 bases lay between the germline ends. The CDR3 consists of 16 residues. Germline values: CDR1 MGHRA, CDR2 YSYEKL. The CDR3 region has the DNA TGCGCCAGCAGCCAAGGCAGGGACCGCTCCTACAATGAGCAGTTCTTC. As protein: CASSQGRDRSYNEQFF.

V gene TRBV5-1 combines with J gene TRBJ2-7; no firm D call. V lost 4 bases to trimming and J lost 0 bases, with 11 bases between them. The CDR3 has 14 amino acids. The germline gives CDR1 SGHRS, CDR2 YFSETQ. CDR3 nucleotide sequence: TGCGCCAGCAGCCCCAGTAGCCCCTCCTACGAGCAGTACTTC. Its protein is CASSPSSPSYEQYF.

The rearrangement joins TRBV20-1 to TRBJ1-1; D might be TRBD1 (6 bases). Germline assignment: CDR1 DFQATT and CDR2 SNEGSKA (reference sequence). This CDR3 comprises 11 residues. V lost 8 bases and J lost 3, with 10 bases in between. As DNA, the CDR3 is TGCAGTCCAGAGGGGGACACTGAAGCTTTCTTT. Protein product: CSPEGDTEAFF.

J is TRBJ1-4 and V is TRBV15, with 7 bases that match TRBD1. The CDR3 has 16 residues. With 3 bases clipped from V and 8 bases from J, the junction kept 12 bases outside the gene matches. Germline values: CDR1 LNHNV, CDR2 YYDKDF (reference sequence). As DNA, the CDR3 is TGTGCCACCAGCAGGACTAGGGACAGCTTTGAGGAAAAACTGTTTTTT. This codes for CATSRTRDSFEEKLFF. The whole variable domain, remainder taken from reference TRBV15 and TRBJ1-4, is DAMVIQNPRYQVTQFGKPVTLSCSQTLNHNVMYWYQQKSSQAPKLLFHYYDKDFNNEADTPDNFQSRRPNTSFCFLDIRSPGLGDTAMYLCATSRTRDSFEEKLFFGSGTQLSVL.